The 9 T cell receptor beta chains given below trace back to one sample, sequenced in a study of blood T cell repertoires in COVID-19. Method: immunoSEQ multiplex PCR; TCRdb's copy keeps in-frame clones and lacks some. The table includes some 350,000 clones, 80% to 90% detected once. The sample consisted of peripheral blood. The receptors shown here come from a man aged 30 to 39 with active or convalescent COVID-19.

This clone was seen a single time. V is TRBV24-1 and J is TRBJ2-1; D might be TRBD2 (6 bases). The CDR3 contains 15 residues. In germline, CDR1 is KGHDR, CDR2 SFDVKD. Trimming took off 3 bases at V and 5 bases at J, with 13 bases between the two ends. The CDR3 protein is CATSDRDRGNNEQFF. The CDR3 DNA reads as TGTGCCACCAGTGATAGGGACCGGGGGAACAATGAGCAGTTCTTC.

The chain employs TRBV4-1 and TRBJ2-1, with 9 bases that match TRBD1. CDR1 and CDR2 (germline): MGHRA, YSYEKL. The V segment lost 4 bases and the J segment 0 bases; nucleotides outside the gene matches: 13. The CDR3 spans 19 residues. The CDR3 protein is CASSPHGQGRISSYNEQFF. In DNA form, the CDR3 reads TGCGCCAGCAGCCCCCACGGACAGGGGCGCATCAGCTCCTACAATGAGCAGTTCTTC.

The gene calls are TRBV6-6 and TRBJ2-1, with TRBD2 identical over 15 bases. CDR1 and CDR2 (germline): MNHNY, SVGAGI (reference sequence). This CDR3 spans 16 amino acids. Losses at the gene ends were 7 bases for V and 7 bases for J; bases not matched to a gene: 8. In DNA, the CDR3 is TGTGCCAGCACCGGACTAGCGGGAGGGCCAGGGAATGAGCAGTTCTTC. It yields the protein CASTGLAGGPGNEQFF.

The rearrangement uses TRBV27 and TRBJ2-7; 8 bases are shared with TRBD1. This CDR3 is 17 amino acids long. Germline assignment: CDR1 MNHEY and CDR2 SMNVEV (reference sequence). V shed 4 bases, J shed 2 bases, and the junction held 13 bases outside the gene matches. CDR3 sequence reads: CASSSQPGQGRAYEQYF. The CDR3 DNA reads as TGTGCCAGCAGTTCCCAACCTGGACAGGGAAGGGCCTACGAGCAGTACTTC.

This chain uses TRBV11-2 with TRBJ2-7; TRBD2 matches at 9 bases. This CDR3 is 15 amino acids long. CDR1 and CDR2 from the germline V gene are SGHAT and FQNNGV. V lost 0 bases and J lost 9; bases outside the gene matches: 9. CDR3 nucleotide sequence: TGTGCCAGCAGCTTAGAGGCTAGCGGGACCTCTGGGCAGTACTTC. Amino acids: CASSLEASGTSGQYF. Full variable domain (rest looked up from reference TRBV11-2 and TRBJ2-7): EAGVAQSPRYKIIEKRQSVAFWCNPISGHATLYWYQQILGQGPKLLIQFQNNGVVDDSQLPKDRFSAERLKGVDSTLKIQPAKLEDSAVYLCASSLEASGTSGQYFGPGTRLTVT.

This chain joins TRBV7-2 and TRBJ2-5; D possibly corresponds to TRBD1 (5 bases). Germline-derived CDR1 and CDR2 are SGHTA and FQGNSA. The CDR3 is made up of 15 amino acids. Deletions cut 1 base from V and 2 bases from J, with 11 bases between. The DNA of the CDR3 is TGTGCCAGCAGCTTAGTGTGGACACCTCAAGAGACCCAGTACTTC. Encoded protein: CASSLVWTPQETQYF.

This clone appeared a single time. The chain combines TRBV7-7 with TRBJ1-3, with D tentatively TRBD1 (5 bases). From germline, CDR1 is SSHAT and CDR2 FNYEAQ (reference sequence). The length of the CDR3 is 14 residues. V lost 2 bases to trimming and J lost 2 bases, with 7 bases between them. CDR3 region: CASSLQGTGNTIYF. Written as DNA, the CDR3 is TGTGCCAGCAGCTTACAGGGCACTGGAAACACCATATATTTT.

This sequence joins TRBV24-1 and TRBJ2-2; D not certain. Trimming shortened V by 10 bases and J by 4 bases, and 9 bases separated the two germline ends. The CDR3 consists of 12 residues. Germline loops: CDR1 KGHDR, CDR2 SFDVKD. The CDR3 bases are TGTGCCACGGAGAGAGGCACCGGGGAGCTGTTTTTT. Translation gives CATERGTGELFF.

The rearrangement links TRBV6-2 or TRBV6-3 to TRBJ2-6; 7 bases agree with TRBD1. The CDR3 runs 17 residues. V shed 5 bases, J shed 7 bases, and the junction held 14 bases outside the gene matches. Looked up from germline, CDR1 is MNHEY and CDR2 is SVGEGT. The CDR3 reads CASSRGQDVSVANVLTF. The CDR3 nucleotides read TGTGCCAGCAGTAGAGGACAGGATGTCTCTGTCGCCAACGTCCTGACTTTC.